This T cell receptor (beta chain) stems from a study of CD8+ T cells in alopecia areata. Notes on the study in general: Among the top 100, expanded CD8+ clones were significantly decreased by tofacitinib, as was scalp clonality.

Investigators isolated RNA and reverse transcribed it into cDNA to act as the sequencing template. Here immunoSEQ multiplex PCR was the method, and the copy in TCRdb shows in-frame clones only, minus some. The sample yields fewer than 150,000 clones, 45% to 65% seen once. Per the germline V gene, CDR1 is SQVTM and CDR2 is ANQGSEA. After removal of 4 bases from V and 0 bases from J, the junction contained 3 bases not matched to a gene. The CDR3 consists of 16 residues. This clone was picked up one time. As yet, its antigen is unknown. Treatment described: oral pan-JAK inhibitor, 5-10 mg twice daily. This rearrangement joins TRBV29-1 to TRBJ2-6; 10 nucleotides match TRBD1. This sequence was found in a human donor with alopecia areata. Sequencing used CD4+ T cells sorted from blood, obtained at week 24, from a patient treated with tofacitinib. The CDR3 reads CSVAGTGDSGANVLTF. CDR3 nucleotide sequence: TGCAGCGTTGCTGGGACAGGGGACTCTGGGGCCAACGTCCTGACTTTC.